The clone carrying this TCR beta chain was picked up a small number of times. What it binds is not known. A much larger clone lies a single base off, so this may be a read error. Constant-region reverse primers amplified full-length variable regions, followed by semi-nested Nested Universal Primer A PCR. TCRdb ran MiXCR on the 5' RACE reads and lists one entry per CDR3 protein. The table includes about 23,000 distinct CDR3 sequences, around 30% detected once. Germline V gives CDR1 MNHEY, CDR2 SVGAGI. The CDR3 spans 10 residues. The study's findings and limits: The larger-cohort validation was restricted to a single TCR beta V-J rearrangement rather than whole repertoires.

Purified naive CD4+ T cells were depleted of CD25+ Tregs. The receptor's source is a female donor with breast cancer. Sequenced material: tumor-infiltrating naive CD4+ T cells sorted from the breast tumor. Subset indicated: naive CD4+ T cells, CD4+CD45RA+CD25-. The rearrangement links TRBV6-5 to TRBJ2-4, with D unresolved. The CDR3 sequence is CSSLKDIQYF. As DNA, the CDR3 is TGTTCCAGTCTAAAGGACATTCAGTACTTC.